One and the same sample provided the 13 T cell receptor beta chains below, sequenced in a study of OX40 agonist ivuxolimab in advanced cancers. Library prep was done by the immunoSEQ multiplex PCR assay. TCRdb retrieved this table from immuneACCESS and kept in-frame rearrangements only. Not all clones are present; in checked studies, unresolved V genes account for under half, and no reason is known for the remainder. This sample holds over 65,000 clones; around nine tenths were observed only once. The ten largest clones capture 0.25% to 0.3% of the sample. Specimen: CD4+ or CD8+ T cells sorted from blood, collected in a trial of the OX40 agonist ivuxolimab. Receptors originate from an adult with an advanced solid tumor such as melanoma, head and neck, liver or kidney cancer.

A remark on this clone: Since the CDR3 does not end with the conserved phenylalanine or tryptophan, this likely comes from a read error. The DNA is left out, because the CDR3 cannot be placed on it with certainty; the CDR3 is given as TCRdb lists it. The gene calls are TRBV21-1 and TRBJ1-5. TRBV21-1 is a pseudogene segment. The CDR3 comprises 13 residues, both ends counted. CDR3 in amino acids: CASRYSIATLASS.

The V gene is TRBV12-5, the J gene TRBJ2-1; 10 positions match TRBD2. The length of the CDR3 is 21 residues. Germline trimming cut 2 bases from V and 5 bases from J; bases unmatched to any gene: 21. Germline CDR1 and CDR2: LGHNT and FRNRAP. In DNA form, the CDR3 reads TGTGCTAGTGGTTTGTTAGAGCGGGAGGGCCTTTTCTTAGGTCGAAACAATGAGCAGTTCTTC. The encoded protein is CASGLLEREGLFLGRNNEQFF.

This chain links TRBV7-3 with TRBJ2-1; 12 nucleotides agree with TRBD2. The V segment lost 4 bases and the J segment 8 bases; nucleotides outside the gene matches: 6. Germline CDR1 is SGHTA and CDR2 is FQGTGA. CDR3 length equals 15 residues. The CDR3, as DNA: TGTGCCAGCAGCTCTGGACTAGCGGGGTTGGATGAGCAGTTCTTC. This codes for CASSSGLAGLDEQFF.

The chain links TRBV28 to TRBJ1-4; D possibly corresponds to TRBD1 (6 bases). The CDR3 sequence is 14 residues long. V dropped 6 bases and J dropped 8 bases, with 16 bases sitting between them. CDR1 MDHEN and CDR2 SYDVKM come from the germline V gene. CDR3 sequence reads: CASSTGTLYEKLFF. In DNA form, the CDR3 reads TGTGCCAGCAGCACCGGGACACTCTACGAAAAACTGTTTTTT.

The J gene is TRBJ1-2, the V gene TRBV14; the D gene is possibly TRBD1 (6 bases). With 1 base removed from V and 8 bases from J, the gap between germline ends came to 17 bases. Germline loops: CDR1 SGHDN, CDR2 FVKESK. This CDR3 has 15 amino acids. The CDR3 nucleotides read TGTGCCAGCAGCCAAGGCCCAAACAGGGCTCAGGGCTACACCTTC. Protein product: CASSQGPNRAQGYTF.

The chain couples TRBV2 to TRBJ2-5, with D possibly matching TRBD2 (5 bases). This CDR3 is built from 13 residues. Looked up from germline, CDR1 is SNHLY and CDR2 is FYNNEI. V was cut by 7 bases and J by 2 bases, with 11 bases left in between. CDR3 amino acids: CASNSGLQETQYF. CDR3 sequence (DNA): TGTGCCAGCAACTCGGGATTGCAAGAGACCCAGTACTTC.

This sequence joins TRBV7-5 and TRBJ2-7; TRBD1 reflects the table's D call only, with no check against the DNA. TRBV7-5 is given as a pseudogene. The CDR3 is 17 residues long. The CDR3 DNA reads as TGTGTCAGAAGCTTAGCTAGGACAGTACAAGGATTCGGCGAGCAGTACTTC. Residues: CVRSLARTVQGFGEQYF.

This chain links TRBV7-9 with TRBJ2-5, with TRBD2 matching over 10 bases. V was pared by 8 bases and J by 9 bases, with 9 bases of the junction left unmatched. CDR3 length: 13 amino acids. Germline V gene lookup returns CDR1 SEHNR and CDR2 FQNEAQ (reference sequence). The CDR3 reads CASHGDSGGAQYF. The CDR3 DNA reads as TGTGCCAGCCATGGGGACAGCGGGGGGGCCCAGTACTTC.

The chain couples TRBV5-8 to TRBJ2-1; 7 bases align to TRBD2. The germline CDR1 and CDR2 sequences are SGHTS and YDEGEE. The ends lost 0 bases at V and 4 bases at J; junction bases unmatched: 4. The CDR3 extends over 15 amino acids. The CDR3 region has the DNA TGTGCCAGCAGCTTGGGGCTAGCGGATTACAATGAGCAGTTCTTC. Its protein is CASSLGLADYNEQFF. Filled out from reference TRBV5-8 and TRBJ2-1, the complete variable domain reads EAGVTQSPTHLIKTRGQQATLRCSPISGHTSVYWYQQALGLGLQFLLWYDEGEERNRGNFPPRFSGRQFPNYSSELNVNALELEDSALYLCASSLGLADYNEQFFGPGTRLTVL.

This sequence joins TRBV6-5 and TRBJ1-2, with a possible D match to TRBD1 (6 bases). Trimming took 4 bases from V and 2 from J, leaving 11 bases between them. Germline V CDR1 and CDR2: MNHEY, SVGAGI. The CDR3 length is 14 residues. The CDR3 DNA is TGTGCCAGCAGTTGGACCACAGGGAACTATGGCTACACCTTC. Translated: CASSWTTGNYGYTF.

The gene calls are TRBV29-1 and TRBJ1-2; D uncertain. Trimming cost V 6 bases and J 1 base, with 12 bases left between them. CDR3 size: 13 residues. Germline CDR1 and CDR2: SQVTM and ANQGSEA. CDR3 region: CSVVKTDNYGYTF. For the CDR3, the DNA is TGCAGCGTGGTTAAGACGGATAACTATGGCTACACCTTC.

This clone appeared a single time. This chain links TRBV11-3 with TRBJ1-3; 8 bases match TRBD1. Per the germline V gene, CDR1 is SGHNT and CDR2 is YENEEA. The CDR3 is 14 amino acids. Trimming cost V 3 bases and J 2 bases; bases outside gene matches: 0. CDR3 in DNA: TGTGCCAGCAGCTTGACAGGGGCTGGAAACACCATATATTTT. It codes for CASSLTGAGNTIYF.

V usage is TRBV7-9 and J usage is TRBJ1-4; D not resolved. Germline V gene sequence: CDR1 SEHNR, CDR2 FQNEAQ (reference sequence). The CDR3 runs to 14 residues. The V end was cut by 0 bases, the J end by 6 bases, with 8 bases between. The CDR3 nucleotides read TGTGCCAGCAGCTTAGCACCCCTGGATGAAAAACTGTTTTTT. Protein: CASSLAPLDEKLFF.